The 17 T cell receptor beta chains below all came from one sample that was sequenced in a study of glioma-infiltrating T cells. TCR alpha and beta CDR3 regions were amplified from RNA using iRepertoire nested multiplex PCR. MiXCR was run by TCRdb on the multiplex PCR reads, yielding one entry per CDR3 protein. The data show about 380,000 distinct CDR3 sequences, 41% seen once. The sequencing sample was made of glioma tissue, nonneoplastic brain tissue, or PBMCs (not recorded which). Every receptor here comes from a human donor with low-grade glioma or glioblastoma, undergoing nonglioma brain surgery, or in good health (not recorded which).

This clonotype was seen repeatedly, ten times or more. J is TRBJ1-3 and V is TRBV27, with D unclear. The ends were cut back, 0 bases at V and 0 bases at J, with 12 bases in the middle. The CDR3 loop spans 17 amino acids. Germline V gene lookup returns CDR1 MNHEY and CDR2 SMNVEV (reference sequence). Written as DNA, the CDR3 is TGTGCCAGCAGTTTATCCACAGCGACCAACTCTGGAAACACCATATATTTT. Translated: CASSLSTATNSGNTIYF.

This chain joins TRBV28 and TRBJ2-3, with 9 nucleotides matching TRBD1. V was pared by 6 bases and J by 3 bases, with 10 bases of the junction left unmatched. The CDR3 has 16 residues. Germline CDR1 and CDR2: MDHEN and SYDVKM. Here the CDR3 DNA reads TGTGCCAGCAGCCCGGACAGGGGCGGGTGGACAGATACGCAGTATTTT. It is translated as CASSPDRGGWTDTQYF.

About this clonotype: The missing conserved phenylalanine or tryptophan at the end of this CDR3 makes a read error likely. This rearrangement joins TRBV12-3 or TRBV12-4 to TRBJ1-5; the D is unclear. CDR3 length: 13 amino acids. V lost 3 bases, J lost 6 bases, and 9 bases lay in between. The CDR3 region has the DNA TGTGCCAGCAGTTTTCTGGTAGGTCAGCCCCAGCATCTT. Amino acids: CASSFLVGQPQHL.

Regarding this clonotype: A read error may explain this, as a much larger clone is one base away. This chain connects TRBV7-2 to TRBJ1-2, with TRBD1 identical over 7 bases. J lost 8 bases, V lost 1 base, and 7 bases had no gene match. Germline values: CDR1 SGHTA, CDR2 FQGNSA. The CDR3 contains 14 residues. The CDR3 here is CASSLETGLVGYTF. The CDR3 nucleotides are TGTGCCAGCAGCTTAGAGACAGGGCTAGTGGGCTACACCTTC.

The J gene is TRBJ2-1, the V gene TRBV3-1, with D unclear. The germline V gene encodes CDR1 LGHDT and CDR2 YNNKEL (reference sequence). The CDR3 spans 15 residues. V dropped 4 bases and J dropped 7 bases, with 17 bases sitting between them. The CDR3: CASSPSTQSGNEQFF. The CDR3 DNA reads TGTGCCAGCAGCCCCTCAACCCAGTCCGGGAATGAGCAGTTCTTC.

The chain couples TRBV19 to TRBJ2-7, with D possibly matching TRBD2 (5 bases). Germline CDR1 and CDR2: LNHDA and SQIVND (reference sequence). This CDR3 is built from 13 residues. Trimming took 4 bases from V and 3 from J, leaving 10 bases between them. The CDR3 DNA is TGTGCCAGTAGTAGGAGGCGCGGCTACGAGCAGTACTTC. Translated, it gives CASSRRRGYEQYF.

A word on this clonotype: It may be a read error: a sequence one base away is much more abundant. The chain links TRBV28 to TRBJ1-1; D remains ambiguous. The V gene's germline CDR1 is MDHEN and CDR2 SYDVKM. The CDR3 runs to 12 residues. CDR3 nucleotide sequence: TGTGCCAGCAGGACTACCACGTCTGAAGATTTCTTT. Protein sequence: CASRTTTSEDFF.

The chain is built from TRBV20-1 and TRBJ2-7; no reliable D call. The germline V and J ends were trimmed by 3 bases and 3 bases, with 12 bases remaining between them. CDR3 length: 13 residues. The germline V gene encodes CDR1 DFQATT and CDR2 SNEGSKA (reference sequence). DNA of the CDR3: TGCAGTGCTAGTCGACTCCCCCGCTACGAGCAGTACTTC. Protein sequence: CSASRLPRYEQYF.

Written as DNA, the CDR3 is TGTGCCAGCAGCCCCGGACTACCGACCGGGGAGCTGTTTTTT. Its protein product is CASSPGLPTGELFF. The chain recombines TRBV3-1 with TRBJ2-2; D possibly corresponds to TRBD2 (6 bases). The CDR3 contains 14 residues. The germline V gene has CDR1 LGHDT and CDR2 YNNKEL (reference sequence). V was trimmed by 4 bases and J by 5 bases, leaving 11 bases between them.

The rearrangement links TRBV27 to TRBJ2-5; D is undetermined. Trimming removed 6 bases at V and 2 bases at J, with 16 bases between. CDR3 length: 15 residues. Germline V gene sequence: CDR1 MNHEY, CDR2 SMNVEV (reference sequence). The CDR3 sequence: CASRGRSGRQETQYF. CDR3 nucleotides: TGTGCCAGCAGGGGAAGGAGTGGGCGGCAAGAGACCCAGTACTTC.

This clonotype has ten or more counts. This rearrangement joins TRBV25-1 to TRBJ2-3, with 9 bases identical to TRBD1. Germline V gene lookup returns CDR1 MGHDK and CDR2 SYGVNS. The CDR3 covers 14 residues. J was trimmed by 3 bases and V by 6 bases; bases with no gene match: 4. The CDR3, as DNA: TGTGCCAGCAGAAACGACAGGGGGACAGATACGCAGTATTTT. It specifies CASRNDRGTDTQYF.

This clonotype was recorded at least ten times. The V and J genes are TRBV20-1 and TRBJ2-7, with D possibly called TRBD1 or TRBD2 (5 bases each). Germline CDR1 and CDR2: DFQATT and SNEGSKA (reference sequence). The V and J ends lost 7 bases and 4 bases respectively, with 11 bases between them. CDR3 length: 11 amino acids. CDR3 nucleotide sequence: TGCAGTGGACAGAAGCGGTACGAGCAGTACTTC. It translates to CSGQKRYEQYF.

The J gene is TRBJ1-4, the V gene TRBV4-3; D not resolved. From germline, CDR1 is LGHNA and CDR2 YSLEER. V lost 0 bases and J 3 bases, leaving 17 bases between the germline ends. The CDR3 runs 18 residues. CDR3 coding DNA: TGCGCCAGCAGCCAAGATTATCGGACGCCTGCATCTAATGAAAAACTGTTTTTT. This sequence encodes CASSQDYRTPASNEKLFF.

This clonotype was counted ten times or more. The V and J genes are TRBV28 and TRBJ1-2; D is unresolved. Germline V gene lookup returns CDR1 MDHEN and CDR2 SYDVKM. V was clipped by 4 bases and J by 5 bases, with 2 bases between them. CDR3 length equals 10 residues. The CDR3, as DNA: TGTGCCAGCAGTTCTTATGGCTACACCTTC. Protein product: CASSSYGYTF.

A remark on this clonotype: This could be a read error, since a much larger clone is one nucleotide away. CDR3 DNA: TGTGCCAGCAGTGACCCAGTGATGAACACTGAAGTTTTCTTT. It translates to CASSDPVMNTEVFF. The rearrangement uses TRBV28 and TRBJ1-1, with D hard to call. The CDR3 is 14 residues long. CDR1 is MDHEN and CDR2 is SYDVKM in the germline V gene.

V is TRBV7-2 and J is TRBJ1-2, with D unresolved. This CDR3 has 15 amino acids. Looked up from germline, CDR1 is SGHTA and CDR2 is FQGNSA. Trimming left V 3 bases short and J 3 bases short, with 14 bases between. The CDR3 region is CASSFLRGSDYGYTF. CDR3 coding DNA: TGTGCCAGCAGCTTCTTGCGCGGGAGCGACTATGGCTACACCTTC.

This clonotype was observed a few times. J is TRBJ1-4 and V is TRBV7-2, with 8 positions matching TRBD1. The CDR3 is made up of 15 amino acids. CDR1 is SGHTA, CDR2 FQGNSA, per germline. Unmatched junction bases numbered 9, after V lost 4 bases and J lost 8 bases. CDR3: CASSSDRAGGEKLFF. For the CDR3, the DNA is TGTGCCAGCAGCTCGGACAGGGCTGGTGGGGAAAAACTGTTTTTT.